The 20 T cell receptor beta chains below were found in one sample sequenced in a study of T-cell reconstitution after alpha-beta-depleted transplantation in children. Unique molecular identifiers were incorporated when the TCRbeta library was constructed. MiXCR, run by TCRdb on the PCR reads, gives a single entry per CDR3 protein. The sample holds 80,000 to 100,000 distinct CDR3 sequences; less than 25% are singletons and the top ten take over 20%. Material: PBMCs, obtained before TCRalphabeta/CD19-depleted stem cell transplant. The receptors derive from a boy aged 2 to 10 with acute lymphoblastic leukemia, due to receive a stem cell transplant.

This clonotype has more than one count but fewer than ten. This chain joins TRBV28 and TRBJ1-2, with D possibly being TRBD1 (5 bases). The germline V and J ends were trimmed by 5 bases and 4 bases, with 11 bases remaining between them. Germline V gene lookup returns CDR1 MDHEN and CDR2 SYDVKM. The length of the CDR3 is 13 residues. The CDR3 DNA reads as TGTGCCAGCAGTCAAGACAGATTCTATGGCTACACCTTC. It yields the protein CASSQDRFYGYTF.

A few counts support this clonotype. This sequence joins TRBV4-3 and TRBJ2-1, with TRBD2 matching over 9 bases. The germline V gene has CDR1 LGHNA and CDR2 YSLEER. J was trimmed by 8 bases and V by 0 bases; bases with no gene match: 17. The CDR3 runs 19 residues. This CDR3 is CASSQDRGLAGRMGYEQFF. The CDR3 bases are TGCGCCAGCAGCCAAGATCGGGGCCTAGCGGGACGGATGGGGTATGAGCAGTTCTTC.

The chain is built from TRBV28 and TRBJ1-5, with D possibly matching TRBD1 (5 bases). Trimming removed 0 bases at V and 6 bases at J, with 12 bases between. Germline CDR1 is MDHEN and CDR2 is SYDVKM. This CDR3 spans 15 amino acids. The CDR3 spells CASSLWGEFGQPQHF. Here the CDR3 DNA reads TGTGCCAGCAGTTTATGGGGGGAGTTCGGTCAGCCCCAGCATTTT.

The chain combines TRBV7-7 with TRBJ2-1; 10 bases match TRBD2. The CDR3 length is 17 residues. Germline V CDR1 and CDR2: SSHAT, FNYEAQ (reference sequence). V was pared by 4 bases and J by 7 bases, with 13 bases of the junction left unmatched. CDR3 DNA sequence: TGTGCCAGCAGCTCGACATTCAGGACTAGCGGAGATAATGAGCAGTTCTTC. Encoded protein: CASSSTFRTSGDNEQFF.

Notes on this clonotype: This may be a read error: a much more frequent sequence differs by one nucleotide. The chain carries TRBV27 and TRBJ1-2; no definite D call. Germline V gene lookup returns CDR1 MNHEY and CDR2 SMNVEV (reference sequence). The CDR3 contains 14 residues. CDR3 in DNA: TGTGCCAGCAGCCCAATTATGGGAGGCGATGGCGACACCTTC. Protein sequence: CASSPIMGGDGDTF.

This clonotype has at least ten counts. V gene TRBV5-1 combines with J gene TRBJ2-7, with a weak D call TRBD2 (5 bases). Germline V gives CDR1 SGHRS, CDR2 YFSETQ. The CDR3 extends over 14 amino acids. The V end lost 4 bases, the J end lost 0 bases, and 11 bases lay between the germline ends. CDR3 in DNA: TGCGCCAGCAGCCCTGAGGGAAACTCCTACGAGCAGTACTTC. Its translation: CASSPEGNSYEQYF.

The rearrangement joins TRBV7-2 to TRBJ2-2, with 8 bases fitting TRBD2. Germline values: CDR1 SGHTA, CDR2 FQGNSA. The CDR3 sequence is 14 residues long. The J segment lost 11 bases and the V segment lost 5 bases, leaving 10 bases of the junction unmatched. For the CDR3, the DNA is TGTGCCAGCAGCCCCTCGGGGGGGTATACCGAGCTGTTTTTT. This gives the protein CASSPSGGYTELFF.

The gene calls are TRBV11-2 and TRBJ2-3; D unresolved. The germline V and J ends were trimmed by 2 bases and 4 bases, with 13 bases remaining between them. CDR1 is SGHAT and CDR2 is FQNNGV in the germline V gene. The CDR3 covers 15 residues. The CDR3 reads CASSLNLITSDTQYF. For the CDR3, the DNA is TGTGCCAGCAGCTTAAATCTAATTACCTCAGATACGCAGTATTTT. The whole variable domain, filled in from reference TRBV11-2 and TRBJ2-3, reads EAGVAQSPRYKIIEKRQSVAFWCNPISGHATLYWYQQILGQGPKLLIQFQNNGVVDDSQLPKDRFSAERLKGVDSTLKIQPAKLEDSAVYLCASSLNLITSDTQYFGPGTRLTVL.

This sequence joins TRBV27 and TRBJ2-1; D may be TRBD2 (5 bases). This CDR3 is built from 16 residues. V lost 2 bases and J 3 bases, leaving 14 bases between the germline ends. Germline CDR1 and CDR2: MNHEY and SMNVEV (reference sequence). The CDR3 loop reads CASSLATTRGYNEQFF. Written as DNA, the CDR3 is TGTGCCAGCAGTTTAGCGACAACCCGGGGCTACAATGAGCAGTTCTTC.

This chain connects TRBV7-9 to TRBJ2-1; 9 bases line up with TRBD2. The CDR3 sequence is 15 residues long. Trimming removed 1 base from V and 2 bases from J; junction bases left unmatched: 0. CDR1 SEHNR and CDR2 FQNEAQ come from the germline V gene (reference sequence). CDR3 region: CASSLGTSAYNEQFF. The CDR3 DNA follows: TGTGCCAGCAGCTTAGGGACTAGCGCCTACAATGAGCAGTTCTTC.

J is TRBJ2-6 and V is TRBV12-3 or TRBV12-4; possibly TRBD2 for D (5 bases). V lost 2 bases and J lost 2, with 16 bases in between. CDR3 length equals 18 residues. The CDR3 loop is CASSLRSGGGTGANVLTF. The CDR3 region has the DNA TGTGCCAGCAGTTTAAGGAGTGGCGGAGGTACTGGGGCCAACGTCCTGACTTTC.

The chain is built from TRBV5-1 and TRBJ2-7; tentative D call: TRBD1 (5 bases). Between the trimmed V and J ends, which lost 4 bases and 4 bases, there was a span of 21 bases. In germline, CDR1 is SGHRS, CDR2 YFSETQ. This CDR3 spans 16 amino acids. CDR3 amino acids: CASSPGRQPNLYEQYF. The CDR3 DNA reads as TGCGCCAGCAGCCCAGGAAGACAGCCCAACCTTTACGAGCAGTACTTC.

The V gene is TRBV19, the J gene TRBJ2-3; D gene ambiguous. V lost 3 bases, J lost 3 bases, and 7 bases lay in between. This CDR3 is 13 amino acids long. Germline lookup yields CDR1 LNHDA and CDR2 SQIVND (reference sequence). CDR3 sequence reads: CASSIVRTDTQYF. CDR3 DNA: TGTGCCAGTAGTATTGTCCGAACAGATACGCAGTATTTT.

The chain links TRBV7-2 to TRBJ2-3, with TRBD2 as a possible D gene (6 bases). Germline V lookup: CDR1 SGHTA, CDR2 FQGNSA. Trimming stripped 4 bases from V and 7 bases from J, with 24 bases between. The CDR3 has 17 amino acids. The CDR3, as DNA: TGTGCCAGCAGCTCCCAATCTGGCGGAGGGGCTAAAAATACGCAGTATTTT. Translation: CASSSQSGGGAKNTQYF. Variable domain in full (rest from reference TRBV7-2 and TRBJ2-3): GAGVSQSPSNKVTEKGKDVELRCDPISGHTALYWYRQSLGQGLEFLIYFQGNSAPDKSGLPSDRFSAERTGGSVSTLTIQRTQQEDSAVYLCASSSQSGGGAKNTQYFGPGTRLTVL.

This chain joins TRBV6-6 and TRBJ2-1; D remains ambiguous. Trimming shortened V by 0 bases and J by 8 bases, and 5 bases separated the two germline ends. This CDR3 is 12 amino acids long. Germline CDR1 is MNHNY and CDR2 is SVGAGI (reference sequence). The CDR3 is CASSYSTYEQFF. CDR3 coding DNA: TGTGCCAGCAGTTACTCGACATATGAGCAGTTCTTC.

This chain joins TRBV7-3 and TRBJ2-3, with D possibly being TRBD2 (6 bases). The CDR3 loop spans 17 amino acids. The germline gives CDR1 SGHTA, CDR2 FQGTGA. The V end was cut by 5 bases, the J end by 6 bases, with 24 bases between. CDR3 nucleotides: TGTGCCAGCAGCCCCAAGGGGCGGGGCCTAAGCTCGGATACGCAGTATTTT. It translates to CASSPKGRGLSSDTQYF.

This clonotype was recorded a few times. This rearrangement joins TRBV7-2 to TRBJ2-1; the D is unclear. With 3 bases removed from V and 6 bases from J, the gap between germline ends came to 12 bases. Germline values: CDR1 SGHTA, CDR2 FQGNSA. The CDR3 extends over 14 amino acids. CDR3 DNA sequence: TGTGCCAGCAGCTTTTCGGCTAGTTTCAATGAGCAGTTCTTC. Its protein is CASSFSASFNEQFF.

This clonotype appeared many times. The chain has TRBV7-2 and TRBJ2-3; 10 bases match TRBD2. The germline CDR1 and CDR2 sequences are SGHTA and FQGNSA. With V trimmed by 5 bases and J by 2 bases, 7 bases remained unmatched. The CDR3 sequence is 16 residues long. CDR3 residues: CASSPKTSGHTDTQYF. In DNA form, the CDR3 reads TGTGCCAGCAGCCCCAAGACTAGCGGGCACACAGATACGCAGTATTTT.

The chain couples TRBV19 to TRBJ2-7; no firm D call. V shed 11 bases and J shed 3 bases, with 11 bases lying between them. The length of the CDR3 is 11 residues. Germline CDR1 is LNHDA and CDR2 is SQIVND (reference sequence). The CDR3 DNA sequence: TGTGCCTCCGCCGGGCTCTACGAGCAGTACTTC. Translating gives CASAGLYEQYF.

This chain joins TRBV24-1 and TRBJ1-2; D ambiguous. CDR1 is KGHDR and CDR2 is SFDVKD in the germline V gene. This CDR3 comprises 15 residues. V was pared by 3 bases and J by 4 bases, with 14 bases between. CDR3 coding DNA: TGTGCCACCAGTGATCCCAAGACCGGATTCTATGGCTACACCTTC. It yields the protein CATSDPKTGFYGYTF.